Each of the 13 T cell receptor beta chains below was sequenced from the same sample in a study of cytomegalovirus exposure and HLA in healthy donors. Primers: 60 Vbeta forward and 13 Jbeta reverse. Sequencing was performed with immunoSEQ multiplex PCR; in TCRdb, only in-frame clones are kept and a portion is missing. The data contain 150,000 to 200,000 clones, 65% to 70% of them singletons. The sequenced sample consisted of PBMCs. All receptors derive from a man aged 25-45 years in good health and CMV-seropositive.

This chain connects TRBV4-1 to TRBJ1-1; 11 nucleotides agree with TRBD1. CDR1 and CDR2 from the germline V gene are MGHRA and YSYEKL. This CDR3 has 15 residues. V was pared by 3 bases and J by 2 bases, with 2 bases of the junction left unmatched. The CDR3 nucleotides read TGCGCCAGCAGCCACGGACAGGGGGCCAACACTGAAGCTTTCTTT. It yields the protein CASSHGQGANTEAFF.

This rearrangement joins TRBV6-5 to TRBJ2-7; 7 bases are shared with TRBD2. In germline, CDR1 is MNHEY, CDR2 SVGAGI. This CDR3 has 14 amino acids. J gave up 3 bases and V 0 bases, and 2 bases lay outside the gene matches. This CDR3 reads CASSYSGGGYEQYF. The DNA for the CDR3 is TGTGCCAGCAGTTACTCTGGGGGGGGCTACGAGCAGTACTTC.

The rearrangement uses TRBV6-6 and TRBJ1-1; D is ambiguous. From germline, CDR1 is MNHNY and CDR2 SVGAGI (reference sequence). The CDR3 totals 13 residues. The V gene lost 3 bases and the J gene lost 2 bases, with 7 bases spanning the gap. The CDR3 loop is CASSYTGNTEAFF. The CDR3 bases are TGTGCCAGCAGTTATACGGGTAACACTGAAGCTTTCTTT.

In its sample, this clone was seen a few times. The V gene is TRBV29-1, the J gene TRBJ2-7; D call uncertain. V dropped 4 bases and J dropped 0 bases, with 10 bases sitting between them. Germline CDR1 SQVTM, CDR2 ANQGSEA. The CDR3 extends over 13 amino acids. Here the CDR3 reads CSVVSFNSYEQYF. The CDR3 nucleotides read TGCAGCGTTGTTAGCTTTAACTCCTACGAGCAGTACTTC.

The rearrangement uses TRBV9 and TRBJ1-2; D perhaps matches TRBD1 (6 bases). V lost 0 bases, J lost 6 bases, and 9 bases lay in between. There are 13 residues in the CDR3. Germline V CDR1 and CDR2: SGDLS, YYNGEE. CDR3 sequence reads: CASSVEGQNGYTF. In nucleotides, the CDR3 is TGTGCCAGCAGCGTAGAAGGACAGAATGGCTACACCTTC.

The rearrangement uses TRBV27 and TRBJ2-7; D might be TRBD1 (6 bases). The germline gives CDR1 MNHEY, CDR2 SMNVEV (reference sequence). The CDR3 runs to 14 residues. V shed 5 bases and J shed 1 base, with 12 bases lying between them. This CDR3 is CASSPKGHSYEQYF. The CDR3 DNA sequence: TGTGCCAGCAGTCCCAAGGGACATTCCTACGAGCAGTACTTC.

The rearrangement uses TRBV14 and TRBJ1-2, with D perhaps TRBD1 (6 bases). V was cut by 1 base and J by 8 bases, with 11 bases left in between. Per the germline V gene, CDR1 is SGHDN and CDR2 is FVKESK. The CDR3 totals 13 residues. CDR3 region: CASSQAGVWGYTF. The CDR3 DNA follows: TGTGCCAGCAGCCAAGCAGGGGTTTGGGGCTACACCTTC.

The chain uses TRBV19 and TRBJ2-3; 8 nucleotides match TRBD2. Trimming cost V 5 bases and J 2 bases; bases outside gene matches: 9. CDR3 length: 16 amino acids. Germline values: CDR1 LNHDA, CDR2 SQIVND (reference sequence). In DNA form, the CDR3 reads TGTGCCAGTAGTCCACGGGGGGGGGATTACACAGATACGCAGTATTTT. This encodes CASSPRGGDYTDTQYF.

For this clone: The same CDR3 arises from other DNA sequences in this sample as well. This chain uses TRBV19 with TRBJ2-1, with D unresolved. From germline, CDR1 is LNHDA and CDR2 SQIVND (reference sequence). The length of the CDR3 is 15 residues. The germline V and J ends were trimmed by 1 base and 0 bases, with 7 bases remaining between them. The CDR3 is CASSIAGGSYNEQFF. The CDR3 DNA is TGTGCCAGTAGTATAGCTGGCGGCTCCTACAATGAGCAGTTCTTC.

The table lists this clone with a few counts. The chain employs TRBV5-1 and TRBJ1-2; 8 bases agree with TRBD1. The CDR3 is 17 amino acids. With V trimmed by 3 bases and J by 4 bases, 14 bases remained unmatched. CDR1 is SGHRS, CDR2 YFSETQ, per germline. CDR3 loop: CASSSDGQGRTGYGYTF. The CDR3 DNA reads TGCGCCAGCAGCTCCGACGGACAGGGCCGCACCGGCTATGGCTACACCTTC. The entire variable domain, with the rest obtained from reference TRBV5-1 and TRBJ1-2, is as follows: KAGVTQTPRYLIKTRGQQVTLSCSPISGHRSVSWYQQTPGQGLQFLFEYFSETQRNKGNFPGRFSGRQFSNSRSEMNVSTLELGDSALYLCASSSDGQGRTGYGYTFGSGTRLTVV.

V gene TRBV5-1 combines with J gene TRBJ2-3; 7 bases line up with TRBD2. There are 16 residues in the CDR3. J gave up 3 bases and V 0 bases, and 7 bases lay outside the gene matches. In germline, CDR1 is SGHRS, CDR2 YFSETQ. CDR3 DNA sequence: TGCGCCAGCAGCTTGGAGCCTAGCGGTCTAACAGATACGCAGTATTTT. Amino acid sequence: CASSLEPSGLTDTQYF.

This chain joins TRBV10-3 and TRBJ2-2; maybe TRBD1 (6 bases). Germline-derived CDR1 and CDR2 are ENHRY and SYGVKD. Trimming shortened V by 6 bases and J by 3 bases, and 14 bases separated the two germline ends. The CDR3 runs to 15 residues. The CDR3 region is CAISREQGYTGELFF. DNA of the CDR3: TGTGCCATCAGCCGGGAACAGGGCTACACCGGGGAGCTGTTTTTT.

The rearrangement uses TRBV29-1 and TRBJ2-2; no clear D gene. The V gene's germline CDR1 is SQVTM and CDR2 ANQGSEA. The CDR3 is 13 amino acids. V lost 2 bases to trimming and J lost 2 bases, with 6 bases between them. CDR3 loop: CSVEILNTGELFF. CDR3 DNA: TGCAGCGTTGAAATCCTAAACACCGGGGAGCTGTTTTTT.